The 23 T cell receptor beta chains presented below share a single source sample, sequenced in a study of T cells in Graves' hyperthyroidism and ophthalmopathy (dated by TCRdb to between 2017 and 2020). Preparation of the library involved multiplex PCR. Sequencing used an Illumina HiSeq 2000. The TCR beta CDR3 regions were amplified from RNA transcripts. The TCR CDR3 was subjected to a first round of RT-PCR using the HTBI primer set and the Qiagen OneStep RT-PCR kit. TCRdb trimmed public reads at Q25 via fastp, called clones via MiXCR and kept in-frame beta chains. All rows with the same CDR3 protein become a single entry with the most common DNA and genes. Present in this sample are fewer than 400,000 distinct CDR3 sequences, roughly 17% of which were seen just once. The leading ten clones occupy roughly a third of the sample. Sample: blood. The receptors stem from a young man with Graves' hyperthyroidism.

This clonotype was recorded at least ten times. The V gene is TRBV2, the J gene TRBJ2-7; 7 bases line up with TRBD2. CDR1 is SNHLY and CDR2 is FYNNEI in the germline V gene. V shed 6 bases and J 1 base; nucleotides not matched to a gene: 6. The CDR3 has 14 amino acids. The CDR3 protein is CASRLASGSYEQYF. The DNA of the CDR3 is TGTGCCAGCAGGCTCGCTAGCGGATCCTACGAGCAGTACTTC. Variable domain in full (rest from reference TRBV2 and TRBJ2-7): EPEVTQTPSHQVTQMGQEVILRCVPISNHLYFYWYRQILGQKVEFLVSFYNNEISEKSEIFDDQFSVERPDGSNFTLKIRSTKLEDSAMYFCASRLASGSYEQYFGPGTRLTVT.

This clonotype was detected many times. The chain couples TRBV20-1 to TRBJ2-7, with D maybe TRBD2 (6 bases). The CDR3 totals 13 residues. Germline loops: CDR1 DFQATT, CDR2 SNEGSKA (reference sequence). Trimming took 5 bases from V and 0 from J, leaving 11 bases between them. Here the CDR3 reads CSAAAGLSYEQYF. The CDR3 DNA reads TGCAGTGCTGCCGCGGGGCTCTCCTACGAGCAGTACTTC.

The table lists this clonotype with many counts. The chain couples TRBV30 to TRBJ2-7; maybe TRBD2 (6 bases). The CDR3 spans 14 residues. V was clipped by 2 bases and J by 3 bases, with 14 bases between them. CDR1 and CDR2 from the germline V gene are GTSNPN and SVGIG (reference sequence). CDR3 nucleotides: TGTGCCTGGAGTCCGGAAGGGAGGATCTACGAGCAGTACTTC. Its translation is CAWSPEGRIYEQYF. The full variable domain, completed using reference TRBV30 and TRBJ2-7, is SQTIHQWPATLVQPVGSPLSLECTVEGTSNPNLYWYRQAAGRGLQLLFYSVGIGQISSEVPQNLSASRPQDRQFILSSKKLLLSDSGFYLCAWSPEGRIYEQYFGPGTRLTVT.

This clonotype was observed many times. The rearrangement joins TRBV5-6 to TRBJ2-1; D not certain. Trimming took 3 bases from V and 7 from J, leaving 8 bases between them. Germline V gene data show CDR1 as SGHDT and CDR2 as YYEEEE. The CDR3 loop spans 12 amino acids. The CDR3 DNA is TGTGCCAGCAGCTATATAAAAAATGAGCAGTTCTTC. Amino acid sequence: CASSYIKNEQFF.

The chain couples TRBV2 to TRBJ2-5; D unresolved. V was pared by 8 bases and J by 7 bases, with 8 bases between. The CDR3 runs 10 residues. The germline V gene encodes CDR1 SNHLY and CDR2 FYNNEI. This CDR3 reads CASGRGTQYF. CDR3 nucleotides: TGTGCCAGCGGCCGAGGGACCCAGTACTTC.

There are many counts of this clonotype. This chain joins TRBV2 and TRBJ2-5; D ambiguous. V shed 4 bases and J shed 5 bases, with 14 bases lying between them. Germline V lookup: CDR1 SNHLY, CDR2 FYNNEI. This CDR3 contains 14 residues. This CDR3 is CASSGTSSRETQYF. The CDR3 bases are TGTGCCAGCAGTGGGACCTCCTCCCGGGAGACCCAGTACTTC.

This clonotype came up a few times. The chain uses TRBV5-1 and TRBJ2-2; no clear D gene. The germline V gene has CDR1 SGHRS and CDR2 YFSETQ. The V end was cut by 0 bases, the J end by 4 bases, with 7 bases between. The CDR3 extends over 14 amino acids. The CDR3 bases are TGCGCCAGCAGCTTGGGACCGAGCACCGGGGAGCTGTTTTTT. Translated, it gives CASSLGPSTGELFF.

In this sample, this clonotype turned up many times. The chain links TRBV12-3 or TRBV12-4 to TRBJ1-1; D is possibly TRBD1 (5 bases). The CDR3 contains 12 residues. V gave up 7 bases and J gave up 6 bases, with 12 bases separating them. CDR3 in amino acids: CASTPGTAEAFF. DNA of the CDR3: TGTGCCAGCACACCCGGGACGGCTGAAGCTTTCTTT.

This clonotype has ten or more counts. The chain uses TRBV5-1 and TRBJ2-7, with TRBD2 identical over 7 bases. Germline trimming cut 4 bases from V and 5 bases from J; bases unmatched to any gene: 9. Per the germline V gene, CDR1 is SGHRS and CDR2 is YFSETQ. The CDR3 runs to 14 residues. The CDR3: CASSLDGGWNEQYF. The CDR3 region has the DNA TGCGCCAGCAGCCTGGACGGGGGGTGGAACGAGCAGTACTTC.

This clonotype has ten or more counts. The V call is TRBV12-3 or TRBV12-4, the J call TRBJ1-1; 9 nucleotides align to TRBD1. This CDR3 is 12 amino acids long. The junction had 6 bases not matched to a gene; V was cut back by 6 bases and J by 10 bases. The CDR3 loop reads CASSWGQGRAFF. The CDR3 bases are TGTGCCAGCAGCTGGGGACAGGGCCGAGCTTTCTTT.

DNA of the CDR3: TGTGCCAGCAGCTTAGGGTACCGGGAGCTCGACGAGCAGTACTTC. It encodes CASSLGYRELDEQYF. The gene calls are TRBV13 and TRBJ2-7; tentatively, D is TRBD2 (6 bases). The V end was cut by 0 bases, the J end by 5 bases, with 14 bases between. Germline CDR1 reads PRHDT; CDR2 reads FYEKMQ (reference sequence). The CDR3 totals 15 residues.

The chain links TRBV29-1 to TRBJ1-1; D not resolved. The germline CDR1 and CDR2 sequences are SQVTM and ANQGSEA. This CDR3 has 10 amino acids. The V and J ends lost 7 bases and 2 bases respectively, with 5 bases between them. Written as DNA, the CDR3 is TGCAGCGCGGGCAACACTGAAGCTTTCTTT. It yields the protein CSAGNTEAFF.

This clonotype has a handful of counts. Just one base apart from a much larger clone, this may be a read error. The CDR3 nucleotides are TGTGCCAGCAGGGCGACGATGGCAGGGGCCTGCCCTGAAGCTTTCTTT. This translates into CASRATMAGACPEAFF. This chain connects TRBV2 to TRBJ1-1; maybe TRBD1 (6 bases). This CDR3 is 16 amino acids long. Trimming stripped 6 bases from V and 6 bases from J, with 23 bases between. The germline CDR1 and CDR2 sequences are SNHLY and FYNNEI.

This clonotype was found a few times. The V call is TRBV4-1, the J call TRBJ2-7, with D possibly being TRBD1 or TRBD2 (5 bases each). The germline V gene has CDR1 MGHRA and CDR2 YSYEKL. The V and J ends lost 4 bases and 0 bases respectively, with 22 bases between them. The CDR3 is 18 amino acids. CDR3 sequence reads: CASSLPMTPGPSSYEQYF. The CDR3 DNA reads TGCGCCAGCAGCCTCCCCATGACTCCGGGACCAAGCTCCTACGAGCAGTACTTC.

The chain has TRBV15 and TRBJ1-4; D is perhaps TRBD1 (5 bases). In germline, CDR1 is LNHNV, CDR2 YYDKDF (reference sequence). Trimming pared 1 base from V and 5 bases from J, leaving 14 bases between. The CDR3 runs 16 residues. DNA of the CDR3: TGTGCCACCAGCAGAGGCGGAAACCGGGGGAATGAAAAACTGTTTTTT. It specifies CATSRGGNRGNEKLFF.

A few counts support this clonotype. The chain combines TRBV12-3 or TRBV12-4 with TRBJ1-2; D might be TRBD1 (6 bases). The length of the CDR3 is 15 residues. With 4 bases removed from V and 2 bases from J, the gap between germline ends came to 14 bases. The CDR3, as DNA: TGTGCCAGCAGTTGGGAGGGGGGGATAAACTATGGCTACACCTTC. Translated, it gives CASSWEGGINYGYTF.

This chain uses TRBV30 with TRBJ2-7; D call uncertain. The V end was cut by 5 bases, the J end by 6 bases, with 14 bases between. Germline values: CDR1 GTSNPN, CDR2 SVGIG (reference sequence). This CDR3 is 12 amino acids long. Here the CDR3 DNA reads TGTGCCTGGTCCGACTTGGGTGGCGAGCAGTACTTC. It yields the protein CAWSDLGGEQYF.

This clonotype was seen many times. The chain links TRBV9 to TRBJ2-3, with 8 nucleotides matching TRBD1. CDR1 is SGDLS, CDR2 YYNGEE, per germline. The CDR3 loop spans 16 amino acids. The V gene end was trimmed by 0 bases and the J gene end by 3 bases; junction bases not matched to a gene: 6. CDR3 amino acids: CASSVGAGGRTDTQYF. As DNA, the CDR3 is TGTGCCAGCAGCGTAGGGGCAGGGGGCAGGACAGATACGCAGTATTTT.

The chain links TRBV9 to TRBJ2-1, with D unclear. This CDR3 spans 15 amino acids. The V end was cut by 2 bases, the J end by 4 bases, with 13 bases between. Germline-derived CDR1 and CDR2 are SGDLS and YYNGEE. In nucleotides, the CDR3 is TGTGCCAGCAGCGTCCTGGGCGGACCATACAATGAGCAGTTCTTC. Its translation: CASSVLGGPYNEQFF. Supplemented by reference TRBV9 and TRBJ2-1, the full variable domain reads DSGVTQTPKHLITATGQRVTLRCSPRSGDLSVYWYQQSLDQGLQFLIQYYNGEERAKGNILERFSAQQFPDLHSELNLSSLELGDSALYFCASSVLGGPYNEQFFGPGTRLTVL.

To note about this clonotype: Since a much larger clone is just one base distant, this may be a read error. The CDR3 reads CASSHSGTGGSKQYF. The CDR3 nucleotides are TGTGCCAGCAGTCATTCCGGGACAGGGGGCTCCAAGCAGTACTTC. The chain links TRBV28 to TRBJ2-7, with TRBD1 matching over 12 bases. CDR1 and CDR2 from the germline V gene are MDHEN and SYDVKM. The J segment lost 8 bases and the V segment lost 5 bases, leaving 10 bases of the junction unmatched. The CDR3 is made up of 15 amino acids.

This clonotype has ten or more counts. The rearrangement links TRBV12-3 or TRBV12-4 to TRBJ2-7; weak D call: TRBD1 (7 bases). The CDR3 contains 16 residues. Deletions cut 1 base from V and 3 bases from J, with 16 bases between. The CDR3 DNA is TGTGCCAGCAGTTTAGGAGGGGGCCAGCGGGTCTACGAGCAGTACTTC. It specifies CASSLGGGQRVYEQYF.

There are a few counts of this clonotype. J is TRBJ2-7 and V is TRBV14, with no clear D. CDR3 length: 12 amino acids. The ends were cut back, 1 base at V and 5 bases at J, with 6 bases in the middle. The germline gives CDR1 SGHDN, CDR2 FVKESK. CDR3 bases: TGTGCCAGCAGCCAAGGCCCGAACGAGCAGTACTTC. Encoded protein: CASSQGPNEQYF.

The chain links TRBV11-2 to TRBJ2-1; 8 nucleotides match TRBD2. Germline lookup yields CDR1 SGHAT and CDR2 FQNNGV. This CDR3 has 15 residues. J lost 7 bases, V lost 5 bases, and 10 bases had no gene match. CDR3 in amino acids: CASSPGGRRANEQFF. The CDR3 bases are TGTGCCAGCAGCCCGGGGGGGCGCAGGGCGAATGAGCAGTTCTTC.